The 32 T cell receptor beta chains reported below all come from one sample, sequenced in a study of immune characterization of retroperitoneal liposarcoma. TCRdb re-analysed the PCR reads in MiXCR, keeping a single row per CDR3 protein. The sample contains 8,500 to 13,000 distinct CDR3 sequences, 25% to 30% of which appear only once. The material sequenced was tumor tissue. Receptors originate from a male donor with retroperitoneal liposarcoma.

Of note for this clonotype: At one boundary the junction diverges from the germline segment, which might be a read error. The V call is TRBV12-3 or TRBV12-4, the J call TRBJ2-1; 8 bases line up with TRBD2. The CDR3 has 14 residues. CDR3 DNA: TGTGTCAGCAGGGGTAGCGGGGAATCCTACGAGCAGTTCTTC. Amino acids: CVSRGSGESYEQFF.

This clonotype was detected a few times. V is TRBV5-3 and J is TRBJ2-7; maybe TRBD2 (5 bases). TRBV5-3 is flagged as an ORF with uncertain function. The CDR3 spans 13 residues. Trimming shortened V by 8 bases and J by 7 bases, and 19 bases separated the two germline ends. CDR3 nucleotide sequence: TGTGCCAGCATTTCTGGGAGACTGAGTGAGCAGTACTTC. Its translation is CASISGRLSEQYF.

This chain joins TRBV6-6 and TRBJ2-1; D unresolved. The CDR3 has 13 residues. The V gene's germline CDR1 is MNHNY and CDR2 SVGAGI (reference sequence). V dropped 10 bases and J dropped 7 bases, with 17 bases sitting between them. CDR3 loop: CANRRVAQNEQFF. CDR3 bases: TGTGCCAACCGACGGGTGGCGCAGAATGAGCAGTTCTTC.

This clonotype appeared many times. DNA for the CDR3: TGTGCCAGTTCAGGGGGCACTGAAGCTTTCTTT. Its protein product is CASSGGTEAFF. This chain joins TRBV6-1 and TRBJ1-1; 7 bases agree with TRBD1. J was trimmed by 4 bases and V by 9 bases; bases with no gene match: 2. Germline V gene data show CDR1 as MNHNS and CDR2 as SASEGT. This CDR3 has 11 residues.

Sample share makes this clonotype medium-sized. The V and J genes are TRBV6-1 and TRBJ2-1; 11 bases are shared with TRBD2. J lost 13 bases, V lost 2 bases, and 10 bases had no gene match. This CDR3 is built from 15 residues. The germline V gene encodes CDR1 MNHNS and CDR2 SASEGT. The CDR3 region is CASSEIAGGQETQFF. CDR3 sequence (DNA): TGTGCCAGCAGTGAAATAGCGGGGGGGCAAGAGACCCAGTTCTTC.

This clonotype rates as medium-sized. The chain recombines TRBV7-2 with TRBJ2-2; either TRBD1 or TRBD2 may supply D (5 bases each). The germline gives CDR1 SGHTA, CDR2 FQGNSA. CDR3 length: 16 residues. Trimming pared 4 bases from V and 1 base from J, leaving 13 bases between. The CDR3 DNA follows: TGTGCCAGCAGCTCCGGGACGACCTTGAACACCGGGGAGCTGTTTTTT. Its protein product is CASSSGTTLNTGELFF.

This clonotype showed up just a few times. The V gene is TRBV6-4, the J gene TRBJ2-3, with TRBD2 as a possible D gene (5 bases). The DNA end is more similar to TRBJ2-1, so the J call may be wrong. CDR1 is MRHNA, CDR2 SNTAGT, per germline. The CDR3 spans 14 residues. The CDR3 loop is CASRREAGGNEQFF. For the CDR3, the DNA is TGTGCCAGCCGGAGAGAGGCGGGTGGGAATGAGCAGTTCTTC.

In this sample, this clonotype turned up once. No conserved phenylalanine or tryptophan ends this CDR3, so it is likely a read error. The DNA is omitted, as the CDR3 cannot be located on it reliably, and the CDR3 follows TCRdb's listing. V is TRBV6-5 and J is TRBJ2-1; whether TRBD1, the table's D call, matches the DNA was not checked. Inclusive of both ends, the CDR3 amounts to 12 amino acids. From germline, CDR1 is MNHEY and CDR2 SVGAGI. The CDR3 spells CASSRGQETQSS.

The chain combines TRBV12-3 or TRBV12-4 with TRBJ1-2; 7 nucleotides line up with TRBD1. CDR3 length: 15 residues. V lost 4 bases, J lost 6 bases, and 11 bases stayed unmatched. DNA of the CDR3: TGTGCCAGCAGTTACAGTGACAGGGATGGAAATGGCTACACCTTC. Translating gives CASSYSDRDGNGYTF.

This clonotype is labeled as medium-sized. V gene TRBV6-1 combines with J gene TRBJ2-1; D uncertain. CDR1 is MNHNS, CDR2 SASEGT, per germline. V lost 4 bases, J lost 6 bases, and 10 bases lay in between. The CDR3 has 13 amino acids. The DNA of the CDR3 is TGTGCCAGCAGTGTCCCGATACCCAATGAGCAGTTCTTC. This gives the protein CASSVPIPNEQFF.

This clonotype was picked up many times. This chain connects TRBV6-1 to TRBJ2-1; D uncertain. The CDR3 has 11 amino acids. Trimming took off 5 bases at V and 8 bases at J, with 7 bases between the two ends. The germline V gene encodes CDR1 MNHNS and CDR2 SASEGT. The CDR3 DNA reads TGTGCCAGCAGTTATGCGGATGAGCAGTTCTTC. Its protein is CASSYADEQFF.

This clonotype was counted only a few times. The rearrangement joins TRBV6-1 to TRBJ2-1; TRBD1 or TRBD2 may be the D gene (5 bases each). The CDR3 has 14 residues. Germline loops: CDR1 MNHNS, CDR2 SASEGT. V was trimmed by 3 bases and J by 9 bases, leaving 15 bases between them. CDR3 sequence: CASSEAGSVLEQFF. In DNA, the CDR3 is TGTGCCAGCAGTGAGGCAGGGAGTGTTCTTGAGCAGTTCTTC.

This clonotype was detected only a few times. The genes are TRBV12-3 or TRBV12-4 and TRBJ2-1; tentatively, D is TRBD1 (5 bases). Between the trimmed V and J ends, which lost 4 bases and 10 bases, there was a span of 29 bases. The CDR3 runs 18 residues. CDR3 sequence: CASSSRTHQGSPHYEQFF. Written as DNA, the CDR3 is TGTGCCAGCAGTTCGCGAACCCACCAGGGAAGCCCTCACTACGAGCAGTTCTTC.

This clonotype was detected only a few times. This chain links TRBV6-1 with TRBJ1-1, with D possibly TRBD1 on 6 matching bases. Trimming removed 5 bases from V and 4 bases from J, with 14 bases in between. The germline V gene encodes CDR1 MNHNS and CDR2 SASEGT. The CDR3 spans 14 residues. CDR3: CASSTTGWGTEAFF. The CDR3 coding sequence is TGTGCCAGCAGTACCACAGGGTGGGGCACTGAAGCTTTCTTT.

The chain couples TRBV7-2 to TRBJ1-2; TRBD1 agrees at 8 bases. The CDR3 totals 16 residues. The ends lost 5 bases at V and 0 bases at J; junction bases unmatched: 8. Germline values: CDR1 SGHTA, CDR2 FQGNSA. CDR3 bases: TGTGCCAGCAGCCTCCCAGGGGGCCTAGCTAACTATGGCTACACCTTC. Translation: CASSLPGGLANYGYTF.

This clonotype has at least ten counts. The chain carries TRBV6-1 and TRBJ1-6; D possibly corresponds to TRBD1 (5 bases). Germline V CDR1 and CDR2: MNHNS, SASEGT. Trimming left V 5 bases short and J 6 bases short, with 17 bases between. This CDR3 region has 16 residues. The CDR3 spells CASSSVRDAGNSPLHF. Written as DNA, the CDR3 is TGTGCCAGCAGTTCTGTCCGGGACGCGGGTAATTCACCCCTCCACTTT.

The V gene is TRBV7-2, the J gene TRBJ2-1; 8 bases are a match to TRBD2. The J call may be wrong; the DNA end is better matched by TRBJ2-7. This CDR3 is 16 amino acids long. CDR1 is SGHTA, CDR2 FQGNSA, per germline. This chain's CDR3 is CASSPWPRGGGLEQYF. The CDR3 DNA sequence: TGTGCCAGCAGCCCTTGGCCTCGGGGGGGGGGGCTCGAGCAGTACTTC.

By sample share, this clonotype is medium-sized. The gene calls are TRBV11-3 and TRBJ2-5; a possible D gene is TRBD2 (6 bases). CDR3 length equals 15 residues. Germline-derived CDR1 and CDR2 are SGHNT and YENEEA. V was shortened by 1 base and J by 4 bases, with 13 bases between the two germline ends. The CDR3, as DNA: TGTGCCAGCAGCTTAGGCGGGATAATCGGAGAGACCCAGTACTTC. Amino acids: CASSLGGIIGETQYF. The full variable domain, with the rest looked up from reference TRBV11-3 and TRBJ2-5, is EAGVVQSPRYKIIEKKQPVAFWCNPISGHNTLYWYLQNLGQGPELLIRYENEEAVDDSQLPKDRFSAERLKGVDSTLKIQPAELGDSAVYLCASSLGGIIGETQYFGPGTRLLVL.

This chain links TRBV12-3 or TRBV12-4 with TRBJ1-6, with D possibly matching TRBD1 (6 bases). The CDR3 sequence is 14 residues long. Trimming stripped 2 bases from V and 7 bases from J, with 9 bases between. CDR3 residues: CASSLNTGNSPLHF. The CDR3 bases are TGTGCCAGCAGTTTAAACACAGGGAATTCACCCCTCCACTTT.

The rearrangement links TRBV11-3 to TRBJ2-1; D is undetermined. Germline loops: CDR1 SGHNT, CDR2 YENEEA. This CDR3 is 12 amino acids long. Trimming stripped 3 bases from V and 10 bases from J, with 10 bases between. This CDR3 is CASSFLRYEQFF. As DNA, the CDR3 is TGTGCCAGCAGCTTTTTACGCTACGAGCAGTTCTTC.

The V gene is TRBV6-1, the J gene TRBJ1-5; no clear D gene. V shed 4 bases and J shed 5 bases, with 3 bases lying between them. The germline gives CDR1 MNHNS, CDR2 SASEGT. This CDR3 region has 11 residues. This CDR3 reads CASSAYQPQHF. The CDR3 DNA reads TGTGCCAGCAGTGCGTATCAGCCCCAGCATTTT.

CDR3 in amino acids: CASSSDSSYNEQFF. The CDR3 bases are TGTGCCAGCAGCTCCGACTCCTCCTACAATGAGCAGTTCTTC. The V gene is TRBV12-3 or TRBV12-4, the J gene TRBJ2-1; D gene ambiguous. The ends were cut back, 6 bases at V and 0 bases at J, with 9 bases in the middle. This CDR3 region has 14 residues.

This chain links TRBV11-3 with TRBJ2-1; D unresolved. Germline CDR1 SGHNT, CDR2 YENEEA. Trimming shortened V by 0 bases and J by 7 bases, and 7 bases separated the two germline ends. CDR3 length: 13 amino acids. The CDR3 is CASSLDSRNEQFF. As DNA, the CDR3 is TGTGCCAGCAGCTTAGATTCCAGGAATGAGCAGTTCTTC.

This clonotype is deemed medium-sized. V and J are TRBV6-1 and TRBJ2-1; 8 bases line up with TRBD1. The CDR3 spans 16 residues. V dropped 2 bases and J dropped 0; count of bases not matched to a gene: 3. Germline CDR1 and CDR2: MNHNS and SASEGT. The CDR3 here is CASSERTGGSYNEQFF. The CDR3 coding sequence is TGTGCCAGCAGTGAACGAACAGGGGGCTCCTACAATGAGCAGTTCTTC.

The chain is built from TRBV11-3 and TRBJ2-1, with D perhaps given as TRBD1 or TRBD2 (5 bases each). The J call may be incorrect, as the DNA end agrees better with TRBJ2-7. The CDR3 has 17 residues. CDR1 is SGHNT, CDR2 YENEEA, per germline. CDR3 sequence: CASSLRVGATTYNEQYF. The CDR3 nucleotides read TGTGCCAGCAGCCTTCGCGTCGGGGCTACTACCTACAATGAGCAGTACTTC.

The DNA for the CDR3 is TGTGCCAGCAGTTCGATAGCGGGGGGGCGCTACGAGCAGTACTTC. The encoded protein is CASSSIAGGRYEQYF. This chain connects TRBV27 to TRBJ2-5; 11 positions agree with TRBD2. The last part of the DNA fits TRBJ2-7 better; the J call may be wrong. CDR3 size: 15 residues. Germline V gives CDR1 MNHEY, CDR2 SMNVEV (reference sequence).

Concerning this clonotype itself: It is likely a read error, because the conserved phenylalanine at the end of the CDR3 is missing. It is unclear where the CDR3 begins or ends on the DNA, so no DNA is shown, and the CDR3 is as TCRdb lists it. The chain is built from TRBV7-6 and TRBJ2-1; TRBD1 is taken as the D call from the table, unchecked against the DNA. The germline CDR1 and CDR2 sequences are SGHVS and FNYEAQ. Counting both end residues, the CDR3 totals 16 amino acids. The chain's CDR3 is CASSLGGTFNEQYFGV.

The CDR3 sequence: CASSQQGIWEQYF. The DNA for the CDR3 is TGTGCCAGCAGTCAACAGGGGATCTGGGAGCAGTACTTC. This chain links TRBV6-1 with TRBJ2-5; 7 nucleotides match TRBD1. Per the germline V gene, CDR1 is MNHNS and CDR2 is SASEGT. Trimming removed 5 bases from V and 11 bases from J; junction bases left unmatched: 11. This CDR3 has 13 residues.

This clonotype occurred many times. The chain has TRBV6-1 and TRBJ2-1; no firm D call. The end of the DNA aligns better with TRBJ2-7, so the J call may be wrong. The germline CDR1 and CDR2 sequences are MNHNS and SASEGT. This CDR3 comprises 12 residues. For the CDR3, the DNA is TGTGCCAGCCGCCATGGTTCCTACGAGCAGTACTTC. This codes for CASRHGSYEQYF.

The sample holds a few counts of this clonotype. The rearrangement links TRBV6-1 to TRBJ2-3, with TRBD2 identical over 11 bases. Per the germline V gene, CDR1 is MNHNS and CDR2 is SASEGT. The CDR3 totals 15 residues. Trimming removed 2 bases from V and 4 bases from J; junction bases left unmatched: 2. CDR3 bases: TGTGCCAGCAGTGAATTAGCGGGGGGGCCAGATACGCAGTATTTT. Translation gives CASSELAGGPDTQYF.

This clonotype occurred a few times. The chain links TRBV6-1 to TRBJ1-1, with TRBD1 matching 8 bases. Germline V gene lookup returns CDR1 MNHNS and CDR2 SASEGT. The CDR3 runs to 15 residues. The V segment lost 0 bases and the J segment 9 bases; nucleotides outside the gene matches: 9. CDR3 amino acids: CASSEASRTGGKAFF. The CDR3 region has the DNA TGTGCCAGCAGTGAAGCGTCGAGAACAGGGGGTAAAGCTTTCTTT.

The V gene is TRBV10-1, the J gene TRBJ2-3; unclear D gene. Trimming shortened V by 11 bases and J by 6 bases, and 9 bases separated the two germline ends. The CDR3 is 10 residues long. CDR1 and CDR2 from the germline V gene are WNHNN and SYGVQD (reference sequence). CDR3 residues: CAGDLDTQYF. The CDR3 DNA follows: TGCGCCGGCGACCTGGATACGCAGTATTTT.